One sample yielded the 23 T cell receptor beta chains listed below, sequenced in a study of cytomegalovirus exposure and HLA in healthy donors. The PCR was carried out with 60 Vbeta primers and 13 Jbeta primers. Method: immunoSEQ multiplex PCR; TCRdb's copy keeps in-frame clones and lacks some. The table records some 170,000 clones, about 9% of them present only once. Sample: PBMCs. The receptors were gathered from a woman aged 25 to 39 in good health and CMV-seropositive.

The chain uses TRBV7-9 and TRBJ2-7, with D perhaps matching TRBD2 (7 bases). The CDR3 is made up of 16 amino acids. Trimming stripped 7 bases from V and 0 bases from J, with 19 bases between. The germline gives CDR1 SEHNR, CDR2 FQNEAQ (reference sequence). CDR3 coding DNA: TGTGCCAGCACCCTACAAGGGGGGGGCCCCTCCTACGAGCAGTACTTC. As protein: CASTLQGGGPSYEQYF.

There are a few counts of this clone. This chain joins TRBV6-5 and TRBJ2-7; 7 bases fit TRBD2. The CDR3 runs to 15 residues. The junction had 5 bases not matched to a gene; V was cut back by 0 bases and J by 3 bases. From germline, CDR1 is MNHEY and CDR2 SVGAGI. The CDR3 protein is CASSYSSGASYEQYF. The CDR3 region has the DNA TGTGCCAGCAGTTACTCGAGCGGGGCGAGCTACGAGCAGTACTTC.

This clone was counted between two and nine times. The chain uses TRBV2 and TRBJ2-1; TRBD2 aligns across 8 bases. The CDR3 extends over 15 amino acids. Unmatched junction bases numbered 16, after V lost 8 bases and J lost 10 bases. The V gene's germline CDR1 is SNHLY and CDR2 FYNNEI. In DNA, the CDR3 is TGTGCCAGCCCCAACGGCTTCCTAGCGGGCTCCGAGCAGTTCTTC. It translates to CASPNGFLAGSEQFF.

V and J are TRBV5-4 and TRBJ2-2; 8 bases are a match to TRBD2. The CDR3 has 15 amino acids. The J segment lost 0 bases and the V segment lost 2 bases, leaving 0 bases of the junction unmatched. Germline assignment: CDR1 SGHNT and CDR2 YYREEE (reference sequence). The CDR3, as DNA: TGTGCCAGCAGCTTCGGGAGGGCGAACACCGGGGAGCTGTTTTTT. This encodes CASSFGRANTGELFF.

This clone showed up just a few times. The V and J genes are TRBV5-6 and TRBJ2-5; D is uncertain. The CDR3 contains 13 residues. Germline values: CDR1 SGHDT, CDR2 YYEEEE. The V gene lost 4 bases and the J gene lost 4 bases, with 11 bases spanning the gap. The CDR3 sequence: CASSPLVGETQYF. DNA of the CDR3: TGTGCCAGCAGCCCCCTCGTCGGAGAGACCCAGTACTTC.

The rearrangement joins TRBV10-1 to TRBJ2-1; 7 positions agree with TRBD2. The CDR3 runs to 14 residues. V lost 4 bases, J lost 6 bases, and 6 bases stayed unmatched. Germline lookup yields CDR1 WNHNN and CDR2 SYGVQD (reference sequence). CDR3 DNA: TGCGCCAGCAGTGTGGCGGGAGCGGGCAATGAGCAGTTCTTC. It codes for CASSVAGAGNEQFF.

The chain couples TRBV29-1 to TRBJ2-1; 10 bases map to TRBD2. J gave up 2 bases and V 6 bases, and 4 bases lay outside the gene matches. The CDR3 covers 14 residues. CDR1 and CDR2 from the germline V gene are SQVTM and ANQGSEA. The CDR3 protein is CSVLAGGTYNEQFF. CDR3 bases: TGCAGCGTGTTAGCGGGAGGTACCTACAATGAGCAGTTCTTC.

This chain links TRBV6-5 with TRBJ1-2, with unresolved D. Trimming removed 2 bases at V and 2 bases at J, with 12 bases between. Germline V lookup: CDR1 MNHEY, CDR2 SVGAGI. The CDR3 spans 15 residues. This chain's CDR3 is CASSYGQASNYGYTF. CDR3 bases: TGTGCCAGCAGTTACGGGCAGGCCTCCAACTATGGCTACACCTTC.

This clone came up a few times. The V and J genes are TRBV2 and TRBJ2-3; TRBD1 aligns across 7 bases. The CDR3 covers 16 residues. Germline V gene lookup returns CDR1 SNHLY and CDR2 FYNNEI. J lost 7 bases, V lost 7 bases, and 17 bases had no gene match. In nucleotides, the CDR3 is TGTGCCAGCACTATTACGAGGGGGCTGGGGTTATATACGCAGTATTTT. As protein: CASTITRGLGLYTQYF.

V usage is TRBV29-1 and J usage is TRBJ2-1; 7 bases align to TRBD2. The CDR3 loop spans 15 amino acids. The trim removed 4 bases at V and 1 base at J, leaving 7 bases unmatched. The germline V gene has CDR1 SQVTM and CDR2 ANQGSEA. The CDR3 DNA is TGCAGCGTTGGAAGTAGCGGGCGGTCCTACAATGAGCAGTTCTTC. Protein: CSVGSSGRSYNEQFF.

The chain has TRBV6-5 and TRBJ1-2, with D maybe TRBD1 (6 bases). The CDR3 extends over 14 amino acids. The V gene lost 4 bases and the J gene lost 4 bases, with 13 bases spanning the gap. Germline V gene data show CDR1 as MNHEY and CDR2 as SVGAGI. The CDR3 DNA reads TGTGCCAGCAGTTCCTCCTCGACAGGCTATGGCTACACCTTC. This encodes CASSSSSTGYGYTF.

CDR3 loop: CASGRIRTGPYNEQFF. The CDR3 DNA reads as TGTGCTAGTGGTCGTATACGGACAGGGCCCTACAATGAGCAGTTCTTC. The V call is TRBV12-5, the J call TRBJ2-1; 8 bases line up with TRBD1. The CDR3 has 16 residues. The germline CDR1 and CDR2 sequences are LGHNT and FRNRAP. Trimming cost V 5 bases and J 2 bases; bases outside gene matches: 8.

The V gene is TRBV27, the J gene TRBJ2-3; the match to TRBD1 covers 8 bases. This CDR3 has 15 residues. From germline, CDR1 is MNHEY and CDR2 SMNVEV (reference sequence). Trimming took 2 bases from V and 4 from J; bases not matched to a gene: 5. The CDR3 nucleotides read TGTGCCAGCAGTTTACAGGGGGCCTCGGCAGATACGCAGTATTTT. Encoded protein: CASSLQGASADTQYF.

The J gene is TRBJ2-5, the V gene TRBV6-6, with 9 nucleotides matching TRBD2. The CDR3 contains 15 residues. From germline, CDR1 is MNHNY and CDR2 SVGAGI (reference sequence). J was trimmed by 5 bases and V by 4 bases; bases with no gene match: 8. CDR3 region: CASSSRGGRGETQYF. In DNA, the CDR3 is TGTGCCAGCAGTTCGCGCGGCGGGAGGGGTGAGACCCAGTACTTC.

This clone was seen only a few times. The V call is TRBV5-1, the J call TRBJ1-1; a possible D gene is TRBD1 (5 bases). Trimming pared 4 bases from V and 4 bases from J, leaving 17 bases between. This CDR3 comprises 15 residues. Germline CDR1 is SGHRS and CDR2 is YFSETQ. Written as DNA, the CDR3 is TGCGCCAGCAGCCTATGGACATCTGGACCCACTGAAGCTTTCTTT. Translating it yields CASSLWTSGPTEAFF.

The chain is built from TRBV19 and TRBJ2-3; D gene uncertain. The CDR3 sequence is 13 residues long. Germline V gene data show CDR1 as LNHDA and CDR2 as SQIVND (reference sequence). Trimming stripped 5 bases from V and 2 bases from J, with 8 bases between. As DNA, the CDR3 is TGTGCCAGTAGTCTACAGCTCACAGATACGCAGTATTTT. The encoded protein is CASSLQLTDTQYF.

The J gene is TRBJ2-7, the V gene TRBV18; D not resolved. This CDR3 has 13 amino acids. In germline, CDR1 is KGHSH, CDR2 LQKENI. V lost 3 bases, J lost 3 bases, and 9 bases lay in between. CDR3 amino acids: CASSPGRNYEQYF. CDR3 coding DNA: TGTGCCAGCTCACCGGGCAGAAACTACGAGCAGTACTTC.

This clone was observed a few times. The chain has TRBV29-1 and TRBJ2-3, with 7 nucleotides matching TRBD2. The CDR3 has 16 residues. CDR1 and CDR2 (germline): SQVTM, ANQGSEA. J lost 0 bases, V lost 0 bases, and 6 bases had no gene match. CDR3 DNA: TGCAGCGTTGAAGACTGGCGGGAGCTGAGCACAGATACGCAGTATTTT. Protein sequence: CSVEDWRELSTDTQYF.

The chain carries TRBV6-1 and TRBJ2-1; maybe TRBD2 (5 bases). Germline CDR1 and CDR2: MNHNS and SASEGT. The germline V and J ends were trimmed by 0 bases and 7 bases, with 16 bases remaining between them. There are 16 residues in the CDR3. The CDR3: CASSEAAAAGSNEQFF. The CDR3, as DNA: TGTGCCAGCAGTGAAGCGGCAGCGGCCGGTTCGAATGAGCAGTTCTTC.

This sequence joins TRBV5-5 and TRBJ1-5, with TRBD1 as a possible D gene (5 bases). Trimming left V 4 bases short and J 5 bases short, with 13 bases between. CDR3 size: 14 residues. CDR1 is SGHKS, CDR2 YYEKEE, per germline (reference sequence). Written as DNA, the CDR3 is TGTGCCAGCAGCCTCCGACAGTCGGATCAGCCCCAGCATTTT. Its translation is CASSLRQSDQPQHF.

This clone has just a few counts. The chain is built from TRBV29-1 and TRBJ1-1; D perhaps matches TRBD1 (6 bases). This CDR3 contains 12 residues. The germline gives CDR1 SQVTM, CDR2 ANQGSEA. Trimming cost V 4 bases and J 7 bases, with 13 bases left between them. This CDR3 is CSVVGRGFEAFF. CDR3 DNA sequence: TGCAGCGTTGTGGGAAGGGGGTTTGAAGCTTTCTTT.

The CDR3: CASSEAGLAGVTYEQYF. CDR3 DNA: TGTGCCAGCAGCGAGGCGGGTCTAGCGGGAGTTACCTACGAGCAGTACTTC. The chain links TRBV7-8 to TRBJ2-7; 10 nucleotides agree with TRBD2. This CDR3 spans 17 amino acids. Looked up from germline, CDR1 is SGHVS and CDR2 is FQNEAQ. V was clipped by 5 bases and J by 2 bases; unmatched bases: 12. The variable domain in full, completed from reference TRBV7-8 and TRBJ2-7, reads GAGVSQSPRYKVAKRGQDVALRCDPISGHVSLFWYQQALGQGPEFLTYFQNEAQLDKSGLPSDRFFAERPEGSVSTLKIQRTQQEDSAVYLCASSEAGLAGVTYEQYFGPGTRLTVT.

The table lists this clone with a few counts. The chain recombines TRBV4-2 with TRBJ2-7; 9 positions match TRBD2. This CDR3 is 15 amino acids long. The germline V gene encodes CDR1 LGHNA and CDR2 YNFKEQ. Trimming took 4 bases from V and 4 from J; bases not matched to a gene: 8. CDR3 in DNA: TGTGCCAGCAGCCGTAGCGGGAGCGGAACGTACGAGCAGTACTTC. The encoded protein is CASSRSGSGTYEQYF.